This section outlines one TCR beta chain sequence together with its context. Its cognate antigen is unknown. These data are taken from a study of CD8+ T cells in alopecia areata. Overall study findings and caveats: In scalp, tofacitinib significantly decreased clonality and expanded CD8+ clones among the top 100. Shared TCR sequences were less clear between patients than in mice, possibly partly from HLA diversity. There was only one nonresponder, so it was unclear how baseline CD8+ expansion relates to response.

The length of the CDR3 is 15 residues. From germline, CDR1 is MNHEY and CDR2 SMNVEV (reference sequence). V was clipped by 7 bases and J by 4 bases; unmatched bases: 6. Sequencing relied on a cDNA template that was reverse transcribed from extracted RNA. TCRdb's table, derived via immunoSEQ multiplex PCR, lists solely in-frame clones and lacks some. The table records approximately 150,000 clones, roughly 60% of them present only once. The treatment is: oral pan-JAK inhibitor, 5-10 mg twice daily. In alopecia areata patients, both lesional scalp punch biopsies and peripheral blood were collected. The J gene is TRBJ2-1, the V gene TRBV27; 11 bases align to TRBD1. The material was CD4+ T cells sorted from blood, obtained between weeks 55 and 65, from a patient treated with tofacitinib. The clonotype comes from a human donor with alopecia areata. The CDR3 region is CASTYGQGAYNEQFF. The CDR3 coding sequence is TGTGCCAGCACATACGGACAGGGGGCTTACAATGAGCAGTTCTTC.